In its sample, the clone carrying this TCR beta chain was seen once. This sample was included in a study of control samples from healthy donors and cancer patients. The CDR3 extends over 14 amino acids. Germline assignment: CDR1 MNHEY and CDR2 SMNVEV (reference sequence). J was trimmed by 7 bases and V by 3 bases; bases with no gene match: 4. This table comes from immunoSEQ multiplex PCR, and its TCRdb copy is limited to in-frame clones, with some not included. The sample has roughly 120,000 clones; around 89% are singletons. The sequence was obtained from a woman in her forties or fifties with colorectal cancer. Source material: PBMCs. The rearrangement joins TRBV27 to TRBJ1-4, with 8 nucleotides matching TRBD1. This chain's CDR3 is CASSLDRDLEKLFF. The CDR3 DNA reads TGTGCCAGCAGTTTGGACAGGGATCTTGAAAAACTGTTTTTT.